These T cell receptor beta chains were read from a single sample in a study of glioma-infiltrating T cells after dendritic cell vaccination. Profiling relied on immunoSEQ multiplex PCR, and the TCRdb table lists in-frame clones only, not all of them. Of over 65,000 clones in the sample, less than 85% were seen once. The sequenced sample was blood, obtained after dendritic cell vaccination. The source of these receptors is a human donor with glioblastoma. CDR3s include the opening cysteine and the closing phenylalanine or tryptophan. A D gene is named only where the DNA matches it firmly. Clone size is not always given. Where it is, it says once, few, many or a class for expanded clones.

d_call clone_size j_call v_call cdr3_aa cdr3_nt
TRBD2 . TRBJ2-6 TRBV5-4 CASSWGGAGANVLTF TGTGCCAGCAGCTGGGGGGGGGCTGGGGCCAACGTCCTGACTTTC
. few TRBJ1-2 TRBV19 CASSIRLTGGRDYGYTF TGTGCCAGTAGTATACGGCTGACAGGTGGTCGGGACTATGGCTACACCTTC
TRBD1 . TRBJ2-1 TRBV18 CASSPQGAPGNEQFF TGTGCCAGCTCACCACAGGGGGCGCCTGGCAATGAGCAGTTCTTC
TRBD1 . TRBJ1-4 TRBV27 CATPPDRGGEKLFF TGTGCCACCCCCCCCGACAGGGGTGGGGAAAAACTGTTTTTT
TRBD2 . TRBJ2-7 TRBV10-3 CAISGGLAGPFYEQYF TGTGCCATCAGTGGGGGACTAGCGGGTCCCTTCTACGAGCAGTACTTC
TRBD2 . TRBJ2-2 TRBV2 CASRGRGGPDGELFF TGTGCCAGCAGAGGGCGGGGGGGCCCGGACGGGGAGCTGTTTTTT
TRBD1 . TRBJ1-2 TRBV5-4 CASSLNRGLDYGYTF TGTGCCAGCAGCTTGAACAGGGGGTTGGACTATGGCTACACCTTC
. . TRBJ2-7 TRBV2 CASRRTGATSGNTYEQYF TGTGCCAGCAGGCGGACAGGGGCTACTAGCGGGAACACCTACGAGCAGTACTTC
. . TRBJ2-4 TRBV19 CARPNEGPRVGLAKNIQYF TGTGCCCGTCCGAATGAGGGCCCGCGGGTGGGTTTAGCCAAAAACATTCAGTACTTC
TRBD1 . TRBJ1-3 TRBV7-9 CASSFESRGYGNTIYF TGTGCCAGCAGCTTTGAATCCAGGGGGTATGGAAACACCATATATTTT
TRBD2 . TRBJ2-1 TRBV7-3 CASSLRDFSSGRGHEQFF TGTGCCAGCAGCTTAAGGGATTTTAGTAGCGGGAGAGGACATGAGCAGTTCTTC